This T cell receptor beta chain was observed in a study of blood T cell repertoires in COVID-19. Sequenced by immunoSEQ multiplex PCR; TCRdb stores in-frame clones only, minus some. The sample holds about 160,000 clones; more than 90% are singletons and the top ten take around 17%. Germline values: CDR1 MNHEY, CDR2 SVGAGI. Trimming shortened V by 4 bases and J by 6 bases, and 18 bases separated the two germline ends. The CDR3 spans 15 residues. V is TRBV6-5 and J is TRBJ1-2; weak D call: TRBD1 (6 bases). The clonotype was recovered from a man aged 60 to 69 with active or convalescent COVID-19. The sample was peripheral blood. CDR3 DNA sequence: TGTGCCAGCAGTTCACCTAGGGGGGGAGGGGATGGCTACACCTTC. Its translation is CASSSPRGGGDGYTF.